The clone carrying this T cell receptor beta chain was recorded many times. Its antigen is unidentified. Via MiXCR, TCRdb re-called the reads, giving one row per CDR3 protein. The sample has 350,000 to 450,000 distinct CDR3 sequences, over 15% seen once; the top ten hold 8.5% to 10%. The data belong to a study of T cell repertoires in cytomegalovirus infection. Broader study findings: HLA-C-restricted CMV-specific TCR beta clonotypes prevailed in the ex vivo response. Cumulative frequency (of public TCR beta family members) identified carriers of CMV plus the relevant HLA.

The V and J ends lost 3 bases and 7 bases, in that order; junction bases with no gene match: 11. Germline loops: CDR1 SGHTA, CDR2 FQGNSA. This CDR3 is built from 16 residues. The material sequenced was PBMCs. V gene TRBV7-2 combines with J gene TRBJ1-5, with 8 nucleotides matching TRBD1. This TCR came from a human donor in good health (CMV status not recorded). Some clones in this sample may be carry-over from other donors' samples. DNA of the CDR3: TGTGCCAGCAGCTTCACCGGGACCGCAGGGGGCCAGCCCCAGCATTTT. This gives the protein CASSFTGTAGGQPQHF.